Listed below are T cell receptor beta chains from one sample, sequenced in a study of blood T cell repertoires in COVID-19. Only in-frame clones appear in the TCRdb table, and some are missing; sequencing was by immunoSEQ multiplex PCR. The data hold 100,000 to 150,000 clones, with approximately 74% observed a single time. Sequenced input: peripheral blood. These receptors all stem from a man between 60 and 70 years old with acute or convalescent COVID-19. Both conserved end residues are part of each CDR3. Fields, in order: clone size, D gene, V gene, J gene, CDR3 protein, CDR3 DNA. The D gene is left open where the match is weak. For some rows the clone size is stated as once, few or many, or as a class when expanded; others skip it.

.,.,TRBV7-2,TRBJ2-3,CASSPYTDTQYF,TGTGCCAGCAGCCCCTACACAGATACGCAGTATTTT
.,.,TRBV19,TRBJ1-1,CARGGSPGYTEAFF,TGTGCCAGGGGGGGTTCACCAGGGTACACTGAAGCTTTCTTT
.,.,TRBV18,TRBJ1-4,CASSPAVNEKLFF,TGTGCCAGCTCACCGGCGGTGAATGAAAAACTGTTTTTT
.,TRBD1,TRBV5-5,TRBJ1-4,CASSFWDSNEKLFF,TGTGCCAGCAGCTTCTGGGACAGCAATGAAAAACTGTTTTTT
.,.,TRBV29-1,TRBJ2-2,CSVAGPGGWELFF,TGCAGCGTTGCGGGCCCAGGGGGGTGGGAGCTGTTTTTT
once,TRBD1,TRBV3-1/TRBV3-2,TRBJ1-1,CASSHGTATPEAFF,TGTGCCAGCAGCCATGGGACAGCGACCCCTGAAGCTTTCTTT
few,.,TRBV6-5,TRBJ1-1,CASSWRDEITEAFF,TGTGCCAGCAGTTGGAGGGACGAGATAACTGAAGCTTTCTTT
few,.,TRBV30,TRBJ2-7,CAWSGQTYEQYF,TGTGCCTGGAGTGGACAAACCTACGAGCAGTACTTC
.,TRBD2,TRBV7-3,TRBJ2-3,CASSFSGGGADTQYF,TGTGCCAGCAGCTTTAGCGGGGGTGGTGCAGATACGCAGTATTTT
.,TRBD2,TRBV2,TRBJ2-7,CASSLRLAGVLYEQYF,TGTGCCAGCAGTTTGCGACTAGCGGGAGTTCTCTACGAGCAGTACTTC
.,.,TRBV27,TRBJ2-7,CASSPTYEQYF,TGTGCCAGCAGTCCTACCTACGAGCAGTACTTC
.,.,TRBV12-5,TRBJ2-7,CASGQDSYEQYF,TGTGCTAGTGGACAAGACAGCTACGAGCAGTACTTC
.,TRBD1,TRBV27,TRBJ2-3,CASRETGAATDTQYF,TGTGCCAGCAGGGAGACAGGGGCCGCGACAGATACGCAGTATTTT
few,TRBD2,TRBV25-1,TRBJ2-3,CASRLAGVSDTQYF,TGTGCCAGCAGACTAGCGGGAGTGTCAGATACGCAGTATTTT
.,TRBD1,TRBV10-1,TRBJ1-1,CASSESHRGTFF,TGCGCCAGCAGTGAGTCTCACAGGGGAACTTTCTTT
.,TRBD1,TRBV7-2,TRBJ2-7,CASSRYRGAWEQYF,TGTGCCAGCAGCCGTTACAGGGGCGCGTGGGAGCAGTACTTC
.,.,TRBV21-1,TRBJ1-1,CASPPRTGFDEAFF,TGTGCCAGCCCACCGAGGACAGGGTTTGATGAAGCTTTCTTT
.,.,TRBV6-1,TRBJ2-7,CASSETLQGLVEQYF,TGTGCCAGCAGTGAAACCTTGCAGGGACTCGTCGAGCAGTACTTC
.,.,TRBV2,TRBJ1-2,CASSTGKNYGYTF,TGTGCCAGCAGTACAGGGAAAAACTATGGCTACACCTTC
once,TRBD1,TRBV9,TRBJ2-3,CASSKGQGSTDTQYF,TGTGCCAGCAGCAAGGGACAGGGAAGCACAGATACGCAGTATTTT
once,TRBD2,TRBV11-2,TRBJ2-2,CASSSRGGRELWELFF,TGTGCCAGCAGCTCGAGGGGCGGGAGGGAATTGTGGGAGCTGTTTTTT
once,TRBD1,TRBV24-1,TRBJ2-6,CATSEGRQGASGANVLTF,TGTGCCACCAGTGAGGGGCGGCAGGGGGCTTCAGGGGCCAACGTCCTGACTTTC
.,TRBD2,TRBV5-4,TRBJ2-3,CASSLGSGSTTDTQYF,TGTGCCAGCAGCTTGGGAAGCGGGAGTACGACAGATACGCAGTATTTT
.,.,TRBV12-2,TRBJ1-5,CASRLVVGFQGTCNQPQHF,TGTGCAAGTCGCTTAGTTGTAGGTTTTCAGGGAACGTGCAATCAGCCCCAGCATTTT
.,.,TRBV11-2,TRBJ2-7,CASSPQGHAYEQYF,TGTGCCAGCAGCCCGCAGGGGCATGCCTACGAGCAGTACTTC
.,TRBD1,TRBV19,TRBJ1-2,CASSDPDRADYGYTF,TGTGCCAGTAGTGACCCGGACAGGGCAGACTATGGCTACACCTTC
.,TRBD1,TRBV25-1,TRBJ2-5,CASRTGVYETQYF,TGTGCCAGCAGGACAGGGGTATACGAGACCCAGTACTTC
.,.,TRBV11-3,TRBJ2-5,CASSQRTKETQYF,TGTGCCAGCAGCCAGAGGACAAAAGAGACCCAGTACTTC
.,.,TRBV24-1,TRBJ2-2,CATSDLSPRGNTGELFF,TGTGCCACCAGTGATTTGAGCCCCAGGGGGAACACCGGGGAGCTGTTTTTT
.,.,TRBV7-9,TRBJ1-1,CASSRRGIGDTEAFF,TGTGCCAGCAGCCGCAGGGGTATAGGGGACACTGAAGCTTTCTTT
.,TRBD1,TRBV7-2,TRBJ1-2,CASSQRTGTNYGYTF,TGTGCCAGCAGCCAGAGGACAGGGACTAACTATGGCTACACCTTC
.,.,TRBV7-3,TRBJ2-3,CASSPHQALPTDTQYF,TGTGCCAGCAGCCCCCACCAGGCACTCCCTACAGATACGCAGTATTTT
.,TRBD2,TRBV11-1,TRBJ2-2,CASSSGLANGELFF,TGTGCCAGCAGCTCGGGACTAGCGAACGGGGAGCTGTTTTTT
few,.,TRBV18,TRBJ1-1,CASSSDMNTEAFF,TGTGCCAGCAGTTCGGACATGAACACTGAAGCTTTCTTT
once,.,TRBV10-2,TRBJ1-1,CASSGSYEAFF,TGCGCCAGCAGTGGTAGCTATGAAGCTTTCTTT
.,.,TRBV7-3,TRBJ2-7,CASSYRDSLREQYF,TGTGCCAGCAGCTACCGGGACTCCCTTCGGGAGCAGTACTTC
.,.,TRBV1,TRBJ2-7,CTSSQDPQRGGCDEQYF,TGCACCAGCAGCCAAGACCCACAGCGGGGGGGCTGTGACGAGCAGTACTTC
.,.,TRBV3-1/TRBV3-2,TRBJ2-1,CASSQDKREQFF,TGTGCCAGCAGCCAAGATAAGAGGGAGCAGTTCTTC
.,.,TRBV10-2,TRBJ1-1,CASSESQVTEAFF,TGCGCCAGCAGTGAGTCGCAGGTAACTGAAGCTTTCTTT
.,TRBD2,TRBV6-1,TRBJ2-1,CASSDTGTSGRNTYNEQFF,TGTGCCAGCAGTGATACCGGGACTAGCGGGAGGAACACCTACAATGAGCAGTTCTTC
.,TRBD2,TRBV6-1,TRBJ2-3,CASSVGGLAGMDTQYF,TGTGCCAGCAGTGTTGGAGGCCTAGCGGGGATGGATACGCAGTATTTT
.,.,TRBV30,TRBJ1-2,CARNLIIRGASYGYTF,TGTGCCCGTAACCTCATTATCAGGGGAGCGAGCTATGGCTACACCTTC
.,.,TRBV7-9,TRBJ1-5,CASSSPGLRKPQHF,TGTGCCAGCAGCTCGCCAGGGCTTCGGAAGCCCCAGCATTTT